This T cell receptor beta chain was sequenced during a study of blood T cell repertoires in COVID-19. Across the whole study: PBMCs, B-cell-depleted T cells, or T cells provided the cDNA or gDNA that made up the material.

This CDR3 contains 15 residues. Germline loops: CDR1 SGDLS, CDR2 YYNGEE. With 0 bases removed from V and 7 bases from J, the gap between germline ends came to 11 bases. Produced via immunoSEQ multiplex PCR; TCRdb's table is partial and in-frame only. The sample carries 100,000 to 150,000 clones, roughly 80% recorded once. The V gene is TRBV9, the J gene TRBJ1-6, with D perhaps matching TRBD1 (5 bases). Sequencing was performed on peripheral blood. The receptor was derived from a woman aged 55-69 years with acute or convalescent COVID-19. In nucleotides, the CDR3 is TGTGCCAGCAGCGTAGCTCCTACAGGAAATTCACCCCTCCACTTT. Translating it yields CASSVAPTGNSPLHF.